This record covers a single T cell receptor beta chain. These data originate in a study of T cell responses to AZD1222 COVID-19 vaccine. Study-level information: Pooling covered second doses at about 4 or about 12 weeks.

Clones were read by immunoSEQ multiplex PCR, and TCRdb kept only the in-frame ones, dropping some. The data contain some 130,000 clones, about 90% of them singletons. This TCR came from an adult in good health. Sequencing used peripheral blood, obtained on day 0 of AZD1222 vaccination.

The CDR3 is CASSLPQDEQYF. In DNA, the CDR3 is TGCGCCAGCAGCTTGCCCCAGGACGAGCAGTACTTC. This chain connects TRBV5-1 to TRBJ2-7; no clear D. The CDR3 has 12 residues. V lost 1 base to trimming and J lost 5 bases, with 7 bases between them. Germline values: CDR1 SGHRS, CDR2 YFSETQ.